The entry below describes one T cell receptor (beta chain). Its antigen remains unknown. The data were produced by immunoSEQ multiplex PCR, yet TCRdb's version contains in-frame clones alone and is incomplete. The table includes roughly 120,000 clones, approximately 88% detected once. The source of the sample is a study of cytomegalovirus exposure and HLA in healthy donors. Study summary: The roughly 130 validation repertoires, a later analysis reported, used the same platform as the roughly 730 repertoires from the first cohort.

Study findings and constraints: It was found in a later analysis that first-cohort TCR clusters tended to co-occur in the 100 to 150 validation repertoires. A list of around 150 TCR beta chains associated with cytomegalovirus was given.

V was pared by 7 bases and J by 2 bases, with 19 bases between. Per the germline V gene, CDR1 is SNHLY and CDR2 is FYNNEI. The CDR3 covers 16 residues. The sequenced sample was PBMCs. The chain uses TRBV2 and TRBJ2-3; D may be TRBD1 (5 bases). The TCR was taken from a young man in good health and CMV-seronegative. CDR3 amino acids: CASNIRVNKFTDTQYF. The CDR3 DNA reads as TGTGCCAGCAACATCAGGGTTAACAAATTCACAGATACGCAGTATTTT.